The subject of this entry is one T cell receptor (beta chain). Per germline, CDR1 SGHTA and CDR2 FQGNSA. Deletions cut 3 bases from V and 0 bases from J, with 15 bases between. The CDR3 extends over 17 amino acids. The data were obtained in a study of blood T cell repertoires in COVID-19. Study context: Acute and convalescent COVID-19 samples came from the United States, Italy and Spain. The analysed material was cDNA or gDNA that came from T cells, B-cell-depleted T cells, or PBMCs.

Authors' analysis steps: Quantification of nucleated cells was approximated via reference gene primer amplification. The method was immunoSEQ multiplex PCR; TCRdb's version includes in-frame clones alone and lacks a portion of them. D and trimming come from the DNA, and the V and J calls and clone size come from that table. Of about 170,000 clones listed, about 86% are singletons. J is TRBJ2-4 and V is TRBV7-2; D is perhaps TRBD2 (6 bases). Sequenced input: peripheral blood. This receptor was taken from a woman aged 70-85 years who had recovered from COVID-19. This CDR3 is CASSFGTHHLAKNIQYF. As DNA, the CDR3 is TGTGCCAGCAGCTTCGGGACTCACCACCTAGCCAAAAACATTCAGTACTTC.